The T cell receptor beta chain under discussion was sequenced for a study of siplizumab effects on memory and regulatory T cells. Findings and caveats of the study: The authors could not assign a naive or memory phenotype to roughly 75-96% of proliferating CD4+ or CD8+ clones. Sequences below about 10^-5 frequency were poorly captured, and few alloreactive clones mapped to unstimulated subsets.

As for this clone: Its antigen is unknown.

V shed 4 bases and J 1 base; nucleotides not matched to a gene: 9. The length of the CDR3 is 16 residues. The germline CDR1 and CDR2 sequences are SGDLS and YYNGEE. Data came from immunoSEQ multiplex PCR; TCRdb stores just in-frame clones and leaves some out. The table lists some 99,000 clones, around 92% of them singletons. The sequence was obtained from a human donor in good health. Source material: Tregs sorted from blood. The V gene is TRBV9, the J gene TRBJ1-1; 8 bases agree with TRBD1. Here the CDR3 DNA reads TGTGCCAGCAGCCCCGAGGGGGACAGGCGGAACACTGAAGCTTTCTTT. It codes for CASSPEGDRRNTEAFF.